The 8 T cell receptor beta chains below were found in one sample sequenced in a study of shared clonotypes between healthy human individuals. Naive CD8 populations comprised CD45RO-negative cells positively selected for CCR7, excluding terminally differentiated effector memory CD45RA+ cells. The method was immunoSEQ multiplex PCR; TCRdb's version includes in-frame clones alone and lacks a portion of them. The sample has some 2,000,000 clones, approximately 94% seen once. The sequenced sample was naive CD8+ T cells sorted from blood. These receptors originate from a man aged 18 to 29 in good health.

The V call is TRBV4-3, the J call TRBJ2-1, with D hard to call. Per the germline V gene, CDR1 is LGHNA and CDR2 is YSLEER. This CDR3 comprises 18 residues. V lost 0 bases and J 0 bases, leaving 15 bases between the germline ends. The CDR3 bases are TGCGCCAGCAGCCAAGAAATTGGAGTGGCGGTCTCCTACAATGAGCAGTTCTTC. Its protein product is CASSQEIGVAVSYNEQFF.

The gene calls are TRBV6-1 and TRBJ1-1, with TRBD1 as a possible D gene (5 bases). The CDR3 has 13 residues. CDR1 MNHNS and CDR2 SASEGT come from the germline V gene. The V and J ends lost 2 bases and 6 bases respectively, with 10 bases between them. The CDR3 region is CASSEWQGAEAFF. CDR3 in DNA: TGTGCCAGCAGTGAATGGCAGGGCGCTGAAGCTTTCTTT.

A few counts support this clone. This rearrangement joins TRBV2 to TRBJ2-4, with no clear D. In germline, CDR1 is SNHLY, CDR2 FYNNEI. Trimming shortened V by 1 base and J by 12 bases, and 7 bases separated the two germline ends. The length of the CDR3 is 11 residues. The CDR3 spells CASSEGTGQYF. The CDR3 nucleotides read TGTGCCAGCAGTGAAGGGACGGGTCAGTACTTC.

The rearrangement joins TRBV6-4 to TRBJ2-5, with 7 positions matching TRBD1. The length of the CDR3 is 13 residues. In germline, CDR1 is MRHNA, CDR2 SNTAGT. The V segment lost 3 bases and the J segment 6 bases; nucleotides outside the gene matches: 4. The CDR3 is CASSEAGGQTQYF. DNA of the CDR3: TGTGCCAGCAGTGAGGCAGGGGGTCAGACCCAGTACTTC.

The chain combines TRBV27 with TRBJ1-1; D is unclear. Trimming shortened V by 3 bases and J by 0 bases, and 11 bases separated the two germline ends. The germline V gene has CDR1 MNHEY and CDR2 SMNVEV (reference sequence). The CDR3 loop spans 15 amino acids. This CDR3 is CASSLARYMNTEAFF. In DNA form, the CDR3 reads TGTGCCAGCAGTTTGGCCCGCTACATGAACACTGAAGCTTTCTTT.

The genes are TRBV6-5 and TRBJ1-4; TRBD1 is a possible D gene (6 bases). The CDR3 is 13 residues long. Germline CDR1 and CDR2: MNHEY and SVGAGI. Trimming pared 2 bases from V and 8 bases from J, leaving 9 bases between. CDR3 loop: CASSYGTLEKLFF. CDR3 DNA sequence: TGTGCCAGCAGTTACGGGACATTGGAAAAACTGTTTTTT.

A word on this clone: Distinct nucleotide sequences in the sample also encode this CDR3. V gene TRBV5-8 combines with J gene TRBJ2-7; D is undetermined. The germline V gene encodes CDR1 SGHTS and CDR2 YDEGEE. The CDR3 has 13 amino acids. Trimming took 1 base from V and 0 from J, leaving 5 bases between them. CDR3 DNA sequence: TGTGCCAGCAGCTTGACAGACTCCTACGAGCAGTACTTC. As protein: CASSLTDSYEQYF. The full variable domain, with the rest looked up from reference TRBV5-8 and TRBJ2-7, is EAGVTQSPTHLIKTRGQQATLRCSPISGHTSVYWYQQALGLGLQFLLWYDEGEERNRGNFPPRFSGRQFPNYSSELNVNALELEDSALYLCASSLTDSYEQYFGPGTRLTVT.

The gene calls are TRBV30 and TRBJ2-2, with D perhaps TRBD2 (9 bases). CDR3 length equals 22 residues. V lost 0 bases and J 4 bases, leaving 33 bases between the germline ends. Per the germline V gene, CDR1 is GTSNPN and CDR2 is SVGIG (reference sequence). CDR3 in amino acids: CAWSVFDLTGVVASGTTGELFF. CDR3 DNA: TGTGCCTGGAGTGTATTTGATTTGACAGGGGTTGTAGCTAGCGGGACCACCGGGGAGCTGTTTTTT.